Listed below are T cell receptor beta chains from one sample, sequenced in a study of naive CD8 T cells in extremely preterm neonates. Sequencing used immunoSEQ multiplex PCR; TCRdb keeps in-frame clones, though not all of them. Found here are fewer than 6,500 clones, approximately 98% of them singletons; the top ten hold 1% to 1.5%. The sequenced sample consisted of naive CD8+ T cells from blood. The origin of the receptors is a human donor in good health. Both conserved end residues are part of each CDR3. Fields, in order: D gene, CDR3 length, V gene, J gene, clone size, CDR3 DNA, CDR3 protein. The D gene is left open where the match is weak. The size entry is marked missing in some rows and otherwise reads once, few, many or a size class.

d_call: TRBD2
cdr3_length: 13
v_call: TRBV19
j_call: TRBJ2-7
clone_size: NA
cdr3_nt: TGTGCCAGCCGGACTAGCGGGAACGGGGAGCAGTACTTC
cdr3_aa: CASRTSGNGEQYF

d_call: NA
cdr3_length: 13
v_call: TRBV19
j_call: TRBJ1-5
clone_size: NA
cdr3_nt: TGTGCCAGTACCAGGGGTGTCAATCAGCCCCAGCATTTT
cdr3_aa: CASTRGVNQPQHF

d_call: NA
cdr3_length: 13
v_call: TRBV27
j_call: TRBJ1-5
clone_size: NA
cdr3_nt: TGTGCCAGCAGTCAGGGGAGCAATCAGCCCCAGCATTTT
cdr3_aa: CASSQGSNQPQHF

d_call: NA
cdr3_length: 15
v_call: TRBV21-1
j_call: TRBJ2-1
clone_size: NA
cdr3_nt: TGTGCCAGCAGCCCGCGGACTAGCGGGATACCTGAGCAGTTCTTC
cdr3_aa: CASSPRTSGIPEQFF

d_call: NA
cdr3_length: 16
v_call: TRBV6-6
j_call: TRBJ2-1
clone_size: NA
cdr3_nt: TGTGCCAGCAGTTACTCGGGGCAGGCAAAGTACAATGAGCAGTTCTTC
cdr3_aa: CASSYSGQAKYNEQFF

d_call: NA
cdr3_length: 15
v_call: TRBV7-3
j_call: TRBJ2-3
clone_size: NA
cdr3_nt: TGTGCCAGCAGCTCAACCGGGACTCCGGGGGATACGCAGTATTTT
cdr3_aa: CASSSTGTPGDTQYF

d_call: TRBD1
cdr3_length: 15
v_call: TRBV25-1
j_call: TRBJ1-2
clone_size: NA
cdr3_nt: TGTGCCAGCAGAGGGACAGGGGCCATAGAATATGGCTACACCTTC
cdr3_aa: CASRGTGAIEYGYTF

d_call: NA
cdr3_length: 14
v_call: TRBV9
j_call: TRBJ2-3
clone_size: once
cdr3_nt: TGTGCCAGCAGCGACGGGAGTGGGTGGGATACGCAGTATTTT
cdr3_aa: CASSDGSGWDTQYF

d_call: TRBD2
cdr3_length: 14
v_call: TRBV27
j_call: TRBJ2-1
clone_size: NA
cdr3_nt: TGTGCCAGCAGCGGGAGGGGCTCGGACAATGAGCAGTTCTTC
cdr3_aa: CASSGRGSDNEQFF

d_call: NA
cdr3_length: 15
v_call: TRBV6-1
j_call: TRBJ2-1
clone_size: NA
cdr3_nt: TGTGCCAGCAGTGAGCGGCAGGGCAAGGAAAATGAGCAGTTCTTC
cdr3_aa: CASSERQGKENEQFF

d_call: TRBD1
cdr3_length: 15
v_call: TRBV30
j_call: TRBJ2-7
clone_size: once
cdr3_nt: TGTGCCTGGAGGGATCCGGGACAGGGTCCCTACGAGCAGTACTTC
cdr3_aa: CAWRDPGQGPYEQYF

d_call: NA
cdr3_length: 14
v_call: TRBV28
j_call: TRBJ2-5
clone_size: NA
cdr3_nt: TGTGCCAGCAGTCCCCGACTAGGATCGGAGACCCAGTACTTC
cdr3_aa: CASSPRLGSETQYF

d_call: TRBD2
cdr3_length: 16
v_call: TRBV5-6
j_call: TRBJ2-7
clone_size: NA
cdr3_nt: TGTGCCAGCAGCTTGGTAGGAGACGGGGGGGGTCGGGAGCAGTACTTC
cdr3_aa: CASSLVGDGGGREQYF

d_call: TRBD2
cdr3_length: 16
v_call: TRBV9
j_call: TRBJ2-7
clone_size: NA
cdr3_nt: TGTGCCAGCAGCGAGGTCCCTACTAGCGGGAGATACGAGCAGTACTTC
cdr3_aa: CASSEVPTSGRYEQYF

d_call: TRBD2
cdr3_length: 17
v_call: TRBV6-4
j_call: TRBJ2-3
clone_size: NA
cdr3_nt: TGTGCCAGCAGTGAAAAAGCGGGAGTACTCGGCGCAGATACGCAGTATTTT
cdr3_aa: CASSEKAGVLGADTQYF

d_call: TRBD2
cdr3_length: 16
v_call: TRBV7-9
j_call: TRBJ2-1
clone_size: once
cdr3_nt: TGTGCCAGCAGCTTAGCGACTAGCGGGAGAGGGAATGAGCAGTTCTTC
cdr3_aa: CASSLATSGRGNEQFF

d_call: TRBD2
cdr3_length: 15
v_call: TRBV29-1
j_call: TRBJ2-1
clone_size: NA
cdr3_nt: TGCAGCGCCTCACTAGCGGTGAAACCTTACAATGAGCAGTTCTTC
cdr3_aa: CSASLAVKPYNEQFF

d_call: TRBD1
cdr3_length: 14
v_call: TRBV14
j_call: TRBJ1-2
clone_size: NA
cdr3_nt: TGTGCCAGCAGCCAATCGAAGGGGGCGCGTGGCTACACCTTC
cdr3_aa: CASSQSKGARGYTF

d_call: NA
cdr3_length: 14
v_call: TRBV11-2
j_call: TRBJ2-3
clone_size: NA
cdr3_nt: TGTGCCAGCCGTCGGAACAGATTCACAGATACGCAGTATTTT
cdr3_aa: CASRRNRFTDTQYF

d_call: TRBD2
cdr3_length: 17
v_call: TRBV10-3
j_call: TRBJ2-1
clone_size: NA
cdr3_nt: TGTGCCATCAGACGAATGGAAGCTAGCGGGAGTGGGGATGAGCAGTTCTTC
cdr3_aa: CAIRRMEASGSGDEQFF

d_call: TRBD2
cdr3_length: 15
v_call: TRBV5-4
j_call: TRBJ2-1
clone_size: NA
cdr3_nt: TGTGCCAGCAGCTTGGGACTAGCGGGAAACAATGAGCAGTTCTTC
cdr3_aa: CASSLGLAGNNEQFF

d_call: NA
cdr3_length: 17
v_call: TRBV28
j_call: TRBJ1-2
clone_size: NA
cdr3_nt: TGTGCCAGCAGTCCGCTTAGGGGATCCCGACAGCTCAATGGCTACACCTTC
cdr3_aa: CASSPLRGSRQLNGYTF

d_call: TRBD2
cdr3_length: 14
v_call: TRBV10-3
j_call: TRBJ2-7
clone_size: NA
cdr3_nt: TGTGCCATCGCCTGGACTAGCGACTCCTACGAGCAGTACTTC
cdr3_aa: CAIAWTSDSYEQYF

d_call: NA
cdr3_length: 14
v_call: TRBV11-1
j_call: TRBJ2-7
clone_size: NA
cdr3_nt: TGTGCCAGCAGCTTAGCGAGTGGTAACTACGAGCAGTACTTC
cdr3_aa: CASSLASGNYEQYF

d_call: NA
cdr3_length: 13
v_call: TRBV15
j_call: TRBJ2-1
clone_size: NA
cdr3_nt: TGTGCCACCAGCAGAGAGAGGGGGACTGAGCAGTTCTTC
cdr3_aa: CATSRERGTEQFF

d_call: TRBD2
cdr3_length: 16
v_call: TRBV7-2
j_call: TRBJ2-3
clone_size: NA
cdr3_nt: TGTGCCAGCAGCTTAGGGACTAGCGGCATCACAGATACGCAGTATTTT
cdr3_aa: CASSLGTSGITDTQYF

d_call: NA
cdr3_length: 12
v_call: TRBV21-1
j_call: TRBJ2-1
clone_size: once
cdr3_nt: TGTGCCAGCCCCATGCCCTTTTATTGGCTGTTCTTC
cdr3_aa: CASPMPFYWLFF

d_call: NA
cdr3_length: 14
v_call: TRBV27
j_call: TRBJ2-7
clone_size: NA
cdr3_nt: TGTGCCAGCAGCCTTACTAGCAATCATTACGAGCAGTACTTC
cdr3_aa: CASSLTSNHYEQYF

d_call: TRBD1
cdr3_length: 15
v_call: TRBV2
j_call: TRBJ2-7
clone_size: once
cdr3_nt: TGTGCCAGCAGTGCCTTGGGACAGCCTACCTACGAGCAGTACTTC
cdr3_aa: CASSALGQPTYEQYF

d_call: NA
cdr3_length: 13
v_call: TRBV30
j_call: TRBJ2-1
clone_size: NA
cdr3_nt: TGTGCCTGGAGTGGGCAGGGGGGCAATGAGCAGTTCTTC
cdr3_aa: CAWSGQGGNEQFF

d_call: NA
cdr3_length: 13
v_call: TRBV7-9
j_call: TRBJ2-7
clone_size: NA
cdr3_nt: TGTGCCAGCAGCCCCTCTGGGGGCAACGAGCAGTACTTC
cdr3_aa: CASSPSGGNEQYF

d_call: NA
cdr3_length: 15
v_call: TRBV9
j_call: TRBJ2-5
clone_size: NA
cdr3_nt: TGTGCCAGCAGCGTAGTGGGGGGGGCAGGAGAGACCCAGTACTTC
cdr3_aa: CASSVVGGAGETQYF

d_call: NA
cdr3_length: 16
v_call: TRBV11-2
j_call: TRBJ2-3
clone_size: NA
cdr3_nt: TGTGCCAGCAGCTTAGAGAGGGCCTTCGCCACAGATACGCAGTATTTT
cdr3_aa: CASSLERAFATDTQYF

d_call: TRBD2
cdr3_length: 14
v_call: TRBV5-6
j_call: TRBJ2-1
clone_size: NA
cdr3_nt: TGTGCCAGCATCGGGACTAGCGTAGGGAATGAGCAGTTCTTC
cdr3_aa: CASIGTSVGNEQFF

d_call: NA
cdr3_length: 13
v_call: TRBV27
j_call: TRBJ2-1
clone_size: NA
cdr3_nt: TGTGCCAGCAGTTCCGGGACCTACAATGAGCAGTTCTTC
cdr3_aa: CASSSGTYNEQFF

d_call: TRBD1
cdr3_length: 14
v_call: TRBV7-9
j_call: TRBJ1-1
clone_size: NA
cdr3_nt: TGTGCCAGCAGCGCTGCTGACAGGGGGACTGAAGCTTTCTTT
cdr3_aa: CASSAADRGTEAFF

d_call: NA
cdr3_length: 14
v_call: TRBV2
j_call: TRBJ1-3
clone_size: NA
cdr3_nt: TGTGCCAGCAGCTTGGACTTTTCTGGAAACACCATATATTTT
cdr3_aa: CASSLDFSGNTIYF

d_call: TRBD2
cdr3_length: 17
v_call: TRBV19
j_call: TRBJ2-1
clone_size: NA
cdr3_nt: TGTGCCAGTAGTATAGTAGGAGGACTAGCGGGAGTGAATGAGCAGTTCTTC
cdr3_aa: CASSIVGGLAGVNEQFF

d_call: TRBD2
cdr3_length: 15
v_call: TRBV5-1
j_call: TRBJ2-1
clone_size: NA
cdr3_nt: TGCGCCAGCAGCTGGAGCGGGAGCCACAACAATGAGCAGTTCTTC
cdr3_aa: CASSWSGSHNNEQFF

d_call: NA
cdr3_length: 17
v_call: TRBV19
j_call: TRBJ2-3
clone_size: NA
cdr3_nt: TGTGCCAGTAGTATAGAAGTGTGGGGGACTCCGAGCAATACGCAGTATTTT
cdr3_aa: CASSIEVWGTPSNTQYF

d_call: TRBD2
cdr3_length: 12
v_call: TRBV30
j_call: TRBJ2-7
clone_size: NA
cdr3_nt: TGTGCCTGGGCTAGCGGAGCTTTAGAGCAGTACTTC
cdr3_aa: CAWASGALEQYF

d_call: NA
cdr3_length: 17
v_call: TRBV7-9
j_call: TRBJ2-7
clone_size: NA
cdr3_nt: TGTGCCAGCAGCTCCCCGACATTCAAGGAAGGCACCTACGAGCAGTACTTC
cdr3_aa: CASSSPTFKEGTYEQYF

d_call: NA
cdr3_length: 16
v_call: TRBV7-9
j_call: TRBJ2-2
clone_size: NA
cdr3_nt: TGTGCCAGCAGCTTAAGCCAGGGTGTACGCACCGGGGAGCTGTTTTTT
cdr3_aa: CASSLSQGVRTGELFF

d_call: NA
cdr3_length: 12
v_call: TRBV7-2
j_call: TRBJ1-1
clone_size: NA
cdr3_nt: TGTGCCAGCAGCTTAGCGCAGGCTGAAGCTTTCTTT
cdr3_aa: CASSLAQAEAFF

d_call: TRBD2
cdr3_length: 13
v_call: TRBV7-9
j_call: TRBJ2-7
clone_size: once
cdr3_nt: TGTGCCAGCAGCCAGCGGGGATCCTACGAGCAGTACTTC
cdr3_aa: CASSQRGSYEQYF

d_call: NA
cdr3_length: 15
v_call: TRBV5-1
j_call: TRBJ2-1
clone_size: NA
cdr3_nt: TGCGCCAGCAGCTTGGGAGGAAATTCGGAGAATGAGCAGTTCTTC
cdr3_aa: CASSLGGNSENEQFF

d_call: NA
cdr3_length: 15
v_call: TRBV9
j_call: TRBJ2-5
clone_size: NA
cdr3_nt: TGTGCCAGCAGCGTACTTGAGGGGGGGACAGAGACCCAGTACTTC
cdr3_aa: CASSVLEGGTETQYF

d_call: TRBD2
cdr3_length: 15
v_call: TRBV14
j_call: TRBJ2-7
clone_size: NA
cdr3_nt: TGTGCCAGCAGCCAAGTTGTAGGACTAGCCTACGAGCAGTACTTC
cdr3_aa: CASSQVVGLAYEQYF

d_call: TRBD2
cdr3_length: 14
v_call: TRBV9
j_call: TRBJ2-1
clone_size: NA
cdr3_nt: TGTGCCAGCAGCCCCGGGGGGATTCGAGATGAGCAGTTCTTC
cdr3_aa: CASSPGGIRDEQFF

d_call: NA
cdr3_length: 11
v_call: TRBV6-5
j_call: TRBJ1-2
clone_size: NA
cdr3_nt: TGTGCCAGCAGTGGACGGGGGAGCTACACCTTC
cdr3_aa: CASSGRGSYTF

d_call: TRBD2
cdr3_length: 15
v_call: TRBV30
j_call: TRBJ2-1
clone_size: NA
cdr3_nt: TGTGCCTGGAGTGTAAGCGGGAGCGTCTACAATGAGCAGTTCTTC
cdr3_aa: CAWSVSGSVYNEQFF

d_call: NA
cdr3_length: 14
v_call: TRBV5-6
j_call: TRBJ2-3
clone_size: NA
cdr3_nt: TGTGCCAGCAGCTGGGCTCGCTGGACAGATACGCAGTATTTT
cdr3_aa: CASSWARWTDTQYF

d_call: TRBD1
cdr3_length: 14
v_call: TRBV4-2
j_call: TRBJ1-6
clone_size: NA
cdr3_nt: TGTGCCAGCAGCCAACAGGGGGTGGGTGCACCCCTCCACTTT
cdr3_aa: CASSQQGVGAPLHF